This T cell receptor beta chain was documented in a study of CD8 T cells in ankylosing spondylitis (dated by TCRdb to about 2017). Regarding the complete study: The study profiled T cell receptor beta repertoires in healthy donors and ankylosing spondylitis patients to find disease-linked TCR variants. The full study cohort was made up of 25 ankylosing spondylitis patients and roughly 100 healthy donors. Peripheral blood was sampled, and synovial fluid was additionally collected from ankylosing spondylitis patients. What the work shows at the level of the full study, not this receptor alone: A CD8+ phenotype was shown by the disease-linked clones, which were found at relatively low frequencies in peripheral blood. Some motif variants had previously been reported in the synovial fluid and blood of reactive arthritis patients, which suggests shared mechanisms of disease initiation. A TCR beta motif of eight highly homologous amino acid variants appeared characteristic of blood from ankylosing spondylitis patients. According to the report, matched synovial fluid samples from ankylosing spondylitis patients were significantly enriched for the disease-linked clones.

Details on this clonotype: Its antigen is not yet known. Base qualities were left out, and no much larger clone turns up one base away.

The sample was run on an Illumina HiSeq 2500. Quantitative 5'-RACE with molecular barcodes was used to prepare TCR beta libraries. The original pipeline was this. To identify disease-linked TCR variants, a new computational method was used, one built on a probabilistic model of VDJ rearrangement. TCRdb reworked the public reads: Q25 trimming with fastp, MiXCR clone assembly, productive beta chains retained. Each record represents a unique CDR3 protein, reported with the most common genes and DNA among its rows. TCRdb's processing, not the authors' own work, is the source of the V and J calls. Across this sample there are over 110,000 distinct CDR3 sequences, with 8% to 9% seen only once. The top ten clonotypes cover about 7.3% of the sample. Synovial fluid samples and blood samples obtained from the same ankylosing spondylitis patients were matched. The V and J ends are trimmed by 4 bases and 5 bases, leaving 21 bases between them. Looking up the germline V gene yields CDR1 SGHRS and CDR2 YFSETQ. The CDR3 spans 16 residues, from the cysteine through the phenylalanine. Of the read, only the CDR3 DNA is kept; its 48 bases are in frame from base 1.

The receptor's source is a male donor with ankylosing spondylitis. The sample was synovial fluid, either unsorted or a sorted T cell fraction (not recorded which). Recombination connected TRBV5-1 to TRBJ1-1; the D gene is perhaps TRBD1, on 6 matching bases. The CDR3 region reads CASSPNRDPRRTEAFF. The nucleotide sequence is TGCGCCAGCAGCCCGAACAGGGACCCAAGGCGGACTGAAGCTTTCTTT.